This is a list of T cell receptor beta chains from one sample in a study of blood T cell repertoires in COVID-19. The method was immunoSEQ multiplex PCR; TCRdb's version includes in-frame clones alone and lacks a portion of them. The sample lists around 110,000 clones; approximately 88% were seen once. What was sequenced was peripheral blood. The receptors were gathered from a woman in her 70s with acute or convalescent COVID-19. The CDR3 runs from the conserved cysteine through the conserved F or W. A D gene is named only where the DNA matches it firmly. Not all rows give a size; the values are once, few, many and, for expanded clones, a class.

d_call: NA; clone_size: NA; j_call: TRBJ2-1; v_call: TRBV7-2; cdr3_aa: CASTEFLRGSSYNEQFF; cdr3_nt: TGTGCCAGCACCGAATTCCTCCGGGGGAGCTCCTACAATGAGCAGTTCTTC
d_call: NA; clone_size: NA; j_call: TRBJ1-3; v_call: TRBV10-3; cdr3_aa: CAIKGTTDRNTIYF; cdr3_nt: TGTGCCATCAAAGGGACAACGGATAGAAACACCATATATTTT
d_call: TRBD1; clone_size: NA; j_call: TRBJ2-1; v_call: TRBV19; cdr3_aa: CASSETGGHYNEQFF; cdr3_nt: TGTGCCAGTAGCGAGACAGGGGGCCACTACAATGAGCAGTTCTTC
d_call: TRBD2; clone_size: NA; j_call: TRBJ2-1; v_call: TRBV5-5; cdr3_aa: CASSKLAGGPLYNEQFF; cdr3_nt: TGTGCCAGCAGCAAACTAGCGGGGGGCCCCCTCTACAATGAGCAGTTCTTC
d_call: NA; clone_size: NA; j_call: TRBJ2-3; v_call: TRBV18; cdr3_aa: CASSLRSTHTSTDTQYF; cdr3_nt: TGTGCCAGCTCACTCCGGTCCACTCATACTAGCACAGATACGCAGTATTTT
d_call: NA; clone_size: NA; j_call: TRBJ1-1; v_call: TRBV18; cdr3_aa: CASSWGQNTEAFF; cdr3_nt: TGTGCCAGCTCTTGGGGACAGAACACTGAAGCTTTCTTT
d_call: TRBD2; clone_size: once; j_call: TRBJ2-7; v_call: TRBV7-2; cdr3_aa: CASSLSEAGSGYEQYF; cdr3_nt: TGTGCCAGCAGCTTAAGCGAAGCGGGGTCGGGCTACGAGCAGTACTTC
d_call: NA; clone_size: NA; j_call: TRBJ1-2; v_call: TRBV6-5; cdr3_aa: CASSSPGHDYGYTF; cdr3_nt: TGTGCCAGCAGTTCACCGGGACACGACTATGGCTACACCTTC
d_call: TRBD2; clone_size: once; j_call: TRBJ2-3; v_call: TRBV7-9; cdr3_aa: CASSSGLHPDTQYF; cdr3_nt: TGTGCCAGCAGCTCGGGACTACATCCAGATACGCAGTATTTT
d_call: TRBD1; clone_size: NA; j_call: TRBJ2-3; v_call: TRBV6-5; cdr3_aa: CASSPGTGVTDTQYF; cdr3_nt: TGTGCCAGCAGTCCCGGGACAGGGGTCACAGATACGCAGTATTTT
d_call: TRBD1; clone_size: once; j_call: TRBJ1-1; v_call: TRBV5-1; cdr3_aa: CASSPDRVNTEAFF; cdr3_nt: TGCGCCAGCAGCCCGGACAGGGTGAACACTGAAGCTTTCTTT
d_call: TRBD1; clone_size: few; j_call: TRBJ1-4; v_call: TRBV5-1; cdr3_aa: CASRETGFNEKLFF; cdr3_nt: TGCGCCAGCAGGGAGACAGGGTTTAATGAAAAACTGTTTTTT
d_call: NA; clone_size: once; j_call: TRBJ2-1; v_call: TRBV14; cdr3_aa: CASSQGQLRGEQFF; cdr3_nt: TGTGCCAGCAGCCAAGGGCAGCTTAGGGGGGAGCAGTTCTTC
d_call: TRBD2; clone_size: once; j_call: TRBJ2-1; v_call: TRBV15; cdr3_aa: CATSRGGPGGGSYNEQFF; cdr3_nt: TGTGCCACCAGCAGAGGAGGACCGGGCGGGGGCTCCTACAATGAGCAGTTCTTC
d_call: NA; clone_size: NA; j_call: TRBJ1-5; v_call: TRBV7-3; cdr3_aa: CASSLAGDQPQHF; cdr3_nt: TGTGCCAGCAGCTTAGCAGGGGACCAGCCCCAGCATTTT
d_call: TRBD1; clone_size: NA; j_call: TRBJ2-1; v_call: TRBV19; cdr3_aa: CASSLGTGGFDEQFF; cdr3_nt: TGTGCCAGTAGTCTCGGGACAGGGGGCTTCGATGAGCAGTTCTTC
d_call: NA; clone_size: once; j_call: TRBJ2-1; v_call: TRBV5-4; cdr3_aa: CASSLQAVHEQFF; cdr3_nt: TGTGCCAGCAGCTTGCAAGCGGTCCATGAGCAGTTCTTC
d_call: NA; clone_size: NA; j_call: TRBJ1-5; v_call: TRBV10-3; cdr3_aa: CAISENRNQPQHF; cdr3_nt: TGTGCCATCAGTGAAAACAGAAATCAGCCCCAGCATTTT
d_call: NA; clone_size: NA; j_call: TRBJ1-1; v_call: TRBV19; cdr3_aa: CASSIQGLATEAFF; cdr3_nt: TGTGCCAGTAGTATTCAGGGACTCGCCACTGAAGCTTTCTTT
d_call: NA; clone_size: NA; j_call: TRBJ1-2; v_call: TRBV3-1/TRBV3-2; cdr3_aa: CASSLGRSGGYTF; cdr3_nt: TGTGCCAGCAGCCTCGGTCGTTCGGGGGGCTACACCTTC
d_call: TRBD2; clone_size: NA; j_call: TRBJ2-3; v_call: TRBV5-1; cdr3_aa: CASKIAGRGDTQYF; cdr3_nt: TGCGCCAGCAAAATAGCGGGGCGCGGAGATACGCAGTATTTT
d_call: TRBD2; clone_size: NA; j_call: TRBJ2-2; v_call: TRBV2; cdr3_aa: CASERLAGLGGELFF; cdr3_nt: TGTGCCAGCGAGCGATTAGCGGGGTTGGGCGGGGAGCTGTTTTTT
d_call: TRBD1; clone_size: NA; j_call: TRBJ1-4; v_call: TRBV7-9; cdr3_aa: CASSSGTGNEKLFF; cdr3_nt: TGTGCCAGCAGCTCGGGGACAGGGAATGAAAAACTGTTTTTT
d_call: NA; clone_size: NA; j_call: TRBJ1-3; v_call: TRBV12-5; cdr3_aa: CASAVGGSGNTIYF; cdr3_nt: TGTGCTAGTGCCGTGGGGGGCTCTGGAAACACCATATATTTT
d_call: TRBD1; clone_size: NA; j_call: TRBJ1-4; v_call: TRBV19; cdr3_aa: CASSGTGGVLSKLFF; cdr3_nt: TGTGCCAGTTCCGGGACAGGGGGCGTGTTATCAAAACTGTTTTTT
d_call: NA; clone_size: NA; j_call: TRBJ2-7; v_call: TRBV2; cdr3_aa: CASRRISAYEQYF; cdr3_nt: TGTGCCAGCAGGAGAATCTCGGCCTACGAGCAGTACTTC
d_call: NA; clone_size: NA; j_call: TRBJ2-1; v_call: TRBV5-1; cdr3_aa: CASSLGLGGRIYNEQFF; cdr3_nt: TGCGCCAGCAGCTTGGGGTTAGGAGGGAGGATCTACAATGAGCAGTTCTTC
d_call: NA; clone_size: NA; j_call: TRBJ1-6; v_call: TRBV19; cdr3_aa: CASRGYLGSPLHF; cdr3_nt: TGTGCCAGTCGGGGGTATTTGGGATCACCCCTCCACTTT
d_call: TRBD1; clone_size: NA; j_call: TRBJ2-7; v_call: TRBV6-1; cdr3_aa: CASSEAGTGPPTAF; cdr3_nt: TGTGCCAGCAGTGAAGCCGGGACAGGGCCACCGACGGCCTTC
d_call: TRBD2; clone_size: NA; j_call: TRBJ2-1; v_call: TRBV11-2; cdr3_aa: CASSLRLATNEQFF; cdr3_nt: TGTGCCAGCAGCCTCCGACTAGCGACCAATGAGCAGTTCTTC
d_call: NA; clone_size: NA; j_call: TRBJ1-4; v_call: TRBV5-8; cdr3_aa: CASSRGNPGANEKLFF; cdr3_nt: TGTGCCAGCAGCCGTGGGAATCCGGGGGCTAATGAAAAACTGTTTTTT
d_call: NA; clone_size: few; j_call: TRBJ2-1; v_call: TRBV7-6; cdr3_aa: CASTPRSGSYNEQFF; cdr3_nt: TGTGCCAGCACCCCTCGTAGCGGTTCCTACAATGAGCAGTTCTTC
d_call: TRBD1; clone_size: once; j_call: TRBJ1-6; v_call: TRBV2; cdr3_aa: CASRDDRGYNSPLHF; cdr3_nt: TGTGCCAGCAGAGATGACAGGGGCTATAATTCACCCCTCCACTTT
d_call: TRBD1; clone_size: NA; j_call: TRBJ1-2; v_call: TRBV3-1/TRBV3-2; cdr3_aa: CASSRTGSSGYTF; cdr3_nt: TGTGCCAGCAGTCGGACAGGGTCGAGCGGCTACACCTTC
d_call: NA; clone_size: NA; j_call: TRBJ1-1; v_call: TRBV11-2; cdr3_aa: CASSLPGVGAFF; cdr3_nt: TGTGCCAGCAGCCTCCCAGGGGTGGGAGCTTTCTTT
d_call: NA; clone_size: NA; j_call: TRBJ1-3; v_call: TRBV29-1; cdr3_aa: CSVQGPSSGNTIYF; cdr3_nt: TGCAGCGTTCAGGGGCCGAGCTCTGGAAACACCATATATTTT